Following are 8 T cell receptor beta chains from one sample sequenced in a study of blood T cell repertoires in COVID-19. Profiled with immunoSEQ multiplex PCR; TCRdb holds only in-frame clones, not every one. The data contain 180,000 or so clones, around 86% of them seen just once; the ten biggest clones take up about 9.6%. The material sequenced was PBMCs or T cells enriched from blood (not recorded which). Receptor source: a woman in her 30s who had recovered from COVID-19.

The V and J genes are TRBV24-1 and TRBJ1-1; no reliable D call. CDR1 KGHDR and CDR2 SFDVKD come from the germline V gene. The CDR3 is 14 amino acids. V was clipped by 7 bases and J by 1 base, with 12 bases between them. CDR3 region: CATRAAGANTEAFF. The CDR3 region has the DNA TGTGCCACCAGGGCCGCGGGAGCGAACACTGAAGCTTTCTTT.

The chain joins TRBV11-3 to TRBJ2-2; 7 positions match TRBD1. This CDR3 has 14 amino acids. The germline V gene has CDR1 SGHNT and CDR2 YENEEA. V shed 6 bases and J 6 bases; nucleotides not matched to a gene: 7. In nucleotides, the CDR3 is TGTGCCAGCAGTCAAAGGCAGGGGGCCGGGGAGCTGTTTTTT. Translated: CASSQRQGAGELFF.

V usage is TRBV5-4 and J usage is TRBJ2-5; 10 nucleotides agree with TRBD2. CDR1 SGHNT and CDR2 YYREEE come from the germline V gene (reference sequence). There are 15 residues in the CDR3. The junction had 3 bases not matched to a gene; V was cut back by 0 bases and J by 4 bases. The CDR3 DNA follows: TGTGCCAGCAGCTTGGTAGGGACTAGCGCAGAGACCCAGTACTTC. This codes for CASSLVGTSAETQYF. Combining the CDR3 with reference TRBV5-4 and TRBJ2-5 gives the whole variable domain ETGVTQSPTHLIKTRGQQVTLRCSSQSGHNTVSWYQQALGQGPQFIFQYYREEENGRGNFPPRFSGLQFPNYSSELNVNALELDDSALYLCASSLVGTSAETQYFGPGTRLLVL.

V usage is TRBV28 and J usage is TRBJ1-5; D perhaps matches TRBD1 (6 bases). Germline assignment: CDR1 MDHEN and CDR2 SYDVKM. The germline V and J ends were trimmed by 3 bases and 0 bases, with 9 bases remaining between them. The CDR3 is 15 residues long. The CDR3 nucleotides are TGTGCCAGCAGTTTCCCAGGGGATAGCAATCAGCCCCAGCATTTT. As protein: CASSFPGDSNQPQHF.

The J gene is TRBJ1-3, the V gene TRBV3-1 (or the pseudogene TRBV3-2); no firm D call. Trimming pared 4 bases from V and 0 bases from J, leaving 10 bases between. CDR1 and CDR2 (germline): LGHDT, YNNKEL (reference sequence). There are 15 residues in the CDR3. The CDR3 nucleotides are TGTGCCAGCAGCCTAACACGTCTCTCTGGAAACACCATATATTTT. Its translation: CASSLTRLSGNTIYF.

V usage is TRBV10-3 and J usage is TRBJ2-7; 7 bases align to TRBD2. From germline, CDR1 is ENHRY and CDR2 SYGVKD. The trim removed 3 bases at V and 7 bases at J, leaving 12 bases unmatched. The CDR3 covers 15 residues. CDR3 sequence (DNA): TGTGCCATCAGTGATAGGAGCGGGATGTCGGAGGAGCAGTACTTC. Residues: CAISDRSGMSEEQYF.

The CDR3 coding sequence is TGTGCCAGCAGTTTAGGAGAGTCTTCAGATACGCAGTATTTT. This gives the protein CASSLGESSDTQYF. The J gene is TRBJ2-3, the V gene TRBV28; no reliable D call. The V gene's germline CDR1 is MDHEN and CDR2 SYDVKM. Trimming left V 2 bases short and J 4 bases short, with 10 bases between. CDR3 length equals 14 residues.

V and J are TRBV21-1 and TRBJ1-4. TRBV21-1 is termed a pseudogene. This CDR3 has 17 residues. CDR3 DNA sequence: TGTGCCAGCAGCACGGGGGAAATAAGGCGAACTAATGAAAAACTGTTTTTT. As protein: CASSTGEIRRTNEKLFF.